Listed below are T cell receptor beta chains from one sample, sequenced in a study of T cells in Graves' hyperthyroidism and ophthalmopathy. In TCRdb, the multiplex PCR reads were re-called with MiXCR into one record per CDR3 protein. The table has approximately 530,000 distinct CDR3 sequences, 20% seen once. The specimen sequenced was blood. Every receptor here comes from a man in his forties or fifties with Graves' ophthalmopathy. Both conserved end residues are part of each CDR3. A D gene is named only where the DNA matches it firmly. Clone sizes are given selectively: once, few, many, or a class where the clone is expanded.

NA	few	TRBJ1-3	TRBV12-3/TRBV12-4	CASSHPSGNTIYF	TGTGCCAGCAGCCACCCCTCTGGAAACACCATATATTTT
NA	NA	TRBJ1-3	TRBV28	CATRPDANSGNTIYF	TGTGCCACCCGCCCGGACGCAAACTCTGGAAACACCATATATTTT
NA	NA	TRBJ2-1	TRBV19	CASSTTTAGRGYNEQFF	TGTGCCAGTAGTACCACGACGGCGGGCCGGGGGTACAATGAGCAGTTCTTC
NA	many	TRBJ1-4	TRBV11-2	CASSLGINEKLFF	TGTGCCAGCAGCTTAGGAATAAATGAAAAACTGTTTTTT
NA	many	TRBJ1-1	TRBV10-3	CAIRQGIGRTEAFF	TGTGCCATCAGACAGGGCATAGGGCGCACTGAAGCTTTCTTT
NA	many	TRBJ2-7	TRBV11-2	CASSLEYGYSYEQYF	TGTGCCAGCAGCTTAGAGTACGGGTACTCCTACGAGCAGTACTTC
NA	NA	TRBJ1-6	TRBV20-1	CSAREMDQRTINSPLHF	TGCAGTGCTAGAGAGATGGATCAGAGAACCATCAATTCACCCCTCCACTTT
NA	NA	TRBJ2-7	TRBV6-2/TRBV6-3	CASGSLREQYF	TGTGCCAGCGGGAGTCTCCGAGAGCAGTACTTC
NA	many	TRBJ1-2	TRBV6-1	CASSERPLGGYTF	TGTGCCAGCAGTGAAAGGCCCCTCGGGGGCTACACCTTC
TRBD2	few	TRBJ2-3	TRBV5-1	CASSLVGTSGGTSSTDTQYF	TGCGCCAGCAGCTTGGTTGGGACTAGCGGGGGGACCTCTAGCACAGATACGCAGTATTTT
NA	many	TRBJ2-2	TRBV18	CASSPVAVGELFF	TGTGCCAGCTCACCGGTGGCGGTCGGGGAGCTGTTTTTT
NA	NA	TRBJ2-1	TRBV6-5	CASKTPLEQFF	TGTGCCAGCAAAACCCCGCTAGAACAGTTCTTC
TRBD1	NA	TRBJ1-2	TRBV6-5	CASSYPGQGVGYGYTF	TGTGCCAGCAGTTACCCGGGACAGGGAGTTGGGTATGGCTACACCTTC
NA	NA	TRBJ1-6	TRBV5-1	CASREGNNSPLHF	TGCGCCAGCAGAGAGGGTAATAATTCACCCCTCCACTTT
TRBD1	NA	TRBJ2-7	TRBV4-3	CASSQEWFGQGDEQYF	TGCGCCAGCAGCCAAGAATGGTTCGGACAGGGAGATGAGCAGTACTTC
TRBD2	few	TRBJ2-1	TRBV29-1	CSVLGTRAHNEQFF	TGCAGCGTTCTTGGGACTAGGGCCCACAATGAGCAGTTCTTC
NA	NA	TRBJ1-4	TRBV7-9	CASSWGDRSDEKLFF	TGTGCCAGCAGCTGGGGGGATAGGTCGGATGAAAAACTGTTTTTT
TRBD2	few	TRBJ2-7	TRBV5-1	CASSLRSGGQSYEQYF	TGCGCCAGCAGCTTGAGGAGCGGGGGGCAATCTTACGAGCAGTACTTC
TRBD1	NA	TRBJ2-1	TRBV6-2/TRBV6-3	CASSPPPGTGGYNEQFF	TGTGCCAGCAGTCCTCCCCCCGGGACAGGGGGCTACAATGAGCAGTTCTTC
TRBD1	NA	TRBJ2-3	TRBV20-1	CSARPTDRGRNTDTQYF	TGCAGTGCTAGACCCACGGACAGGGGGCGTAACACAGATACGCAGTATTTT
NA	NA	TRBJ2-7	TRBV5-6	CASSARQVGSSYEQYF	TGTGCCAGCAGCGCGAGACAGGTAGGATCCTCCTACGAGCAGTACTTC
TRBD2	NA	TRBJ2-4	TRBV5-1	CASSPRREDIQYF	TGCGCCAGCAGCCCTCGTCGGGAGGACATTCAGTACTTC
NA	many	TRBJ2-3	TRBV30	CAWRSGPPADTQYF	TGTGCCTGGAGATCCGGGCCCCCCGCAGATACGCAGTATTTT
NA	NA	TRBJ1-4	TRBV20-1	CSASAGGPSYEKLFF	TGCAGTGCTTCGGCGGGAGGTCCCTCCTATGAAAAACTGTTTTTT
TRBD2	NA	TRBJ2-1	TRBV6-2/TRBV6-3	CASSQGTTEQFF	TGTGCCAGCAGCCAAGGGACTACTGAGCAGTTCTTC
NA	NA	TRBJ1-5	TRBV29-1	CSVTNGANQPQHF	TGCAGCGTGACGAACGGGGCCAATCAGCCCCAGCATTTT
TRBD2	few	TRBJ2-7	TRBV4-3	CASSHGTSGSYEQYF	TGCGCCAGCAGCCATGGTACTAGCGGGAGCTACGAGCAGTACTTC
NA	few	TRBJ2-3	TRBV20-1	CSARAALFTDTQYF	TGCAGTGCTCGGGCAGCCTTGTTCACAGATACGCAGTATTTT
NA	many	TRBJ2-3	TRBV20-1	CSASIPSRRTDTQYF	TGCAGTGCTAGTATCCCCTCAAGGAGGACAGATACGCAGTATTTT
TRBD1	few	TRBJ2-5	TRBV20-1	CSAQSQGRGETQYF	TGCAGTGCGCAATCACAGGGGAGAGGGGAGACCCAGTACTTC
NA	many	TRBJ2-7	TRBV5-1	CASCRGSRGYEQYF	TGCGCCAGCTGCCGCGGCAGTCGCGGGTACGAGCAGTACTTC
TRBD2	many	TRBJ2-2	TRBV5-5	CASSHSPTAGGIANTGELFF	TGTGCCAGCAGCCATTCCCCCACAGCGGGAGGGATCGCGAACACCGGGGAGCTGTTTTTT
TRBD2	NA	TRBJ2-1	TRBV5-1	CASSSPGTSGSPSSYNEQFF	TGCGCCAGCAGCTCTCCCGGGACTAGCGGGAGCCCTAGCTCCTACAATGAGCAGTTCTTC
TRBD1	many	TRBJ1-2	TRBV7-9	CASSLLQGDGYTF	TGTGCCAGCAGCTTACTTCAGGGGGATGGCTACACCTTC
TRBD2	NA	TRBJ2-6	TRBV2	CASRLLAGFSGANVLTF	TGTGCCAGCAGGCTACTAGCGGGGTTCTCTGGGGCCAACGTCCTGACTTTC
NA	many	TRBJ2-1	TRBV2	CASSERRVGNNEQFF	TGTGCCAGCAGTGAAAGGAGGGTGGGAAACAATGAGCAGTTCTTC
NA	NA	TRBJ2-5	TRBV12-5	CASGAASWPTPETQYF	TGTGCTAGTGGAGCCGCATCGTGGCCCACACCAGAGACCCAGTACTTC
TRBD1	NA	TRBJ1-1	TRBV7-8	CASSLGWTGDLNTEAFF	TGTGCCAGCAGCTTAGGGTGGACAGGGGACCTTAACACTGAAGCTTTCTTT
TRBD2	NA	TRBJ2-2	TRBV7-3	CASSPDLTSGLTGELFF	TGTGCCAGCAGCCCCGACCTGACTAGCGGGCTCACCGGGGAGCTGTTTTTT
TRBD2	many	TRBJ2-3	TRBV7-3	CASSSLAGEGTQYF	TGTGCCAGCAGCTCACTAGCGGGGGAAGGCACGCAGTATTTT
NA	many	TRBJ2-3	TRBV15	CATSRDERLKADTQYF	TGTGCCACCAGCAGAGATGAGCGCCTGAAGGCAGATACGCAGTATTTT
NA	once	TRBJ2-5	TRBV7-9	CASSEAHQETQYF	TGTGCCAGCAGCGAAGCGCACCAAGAGACCCAGTACTTC